This T cell receptor beta chain was observed in a study of cytomegalovirus exposure and HLA in healthy donors. The study ran its PCR with 60 Vbeta and 13 Jbeta primers. Here immunoSEQ multiplex PCR was the method, and the copy in TCRdb shows in-frame clones only, minus some. Of 40,000 to 55,000 clones in the sample, around 66% were seen once. The sequenced material came from PBMCs. The sequence was collected from a man aged 18-30 years in good health and CMV-seronegative.

This chain's CDR3 is CASTTLRGSTEAFF. DNA of the CDR3: TGTGCCAGCACTACCCTCAGGGGGTCCACTGAAGCTTTCTTT. This sequence joins TRBV6-5 and TRBJ1-1, with 7 bases aligning to TRBD1. Germline loops: CDR1 MNHEY, CDR2 SVGAGI. Trimming cost V 7 bases and J 4 bases; bases outside gene matches: 9. The CDR3 has 14 amino acids.